This TCR beta chain was documented in a study of metastatic and nonmetastatic thyroid tumors (dated by TCRdb to the early 2020s). Broadly, across the study: Repertoires from peripheral blood and from tumor or nodule tissue samples of malignant and benign thyroid patients were compared. Here is what the overall study found, with its caveats: In both blood and tumor samples, TCR beta diversity was reported to be significantly higher in malignant tumors than in benign nodules.

No patient had received any treatment before thyroid surgery. Using T-cell receptor beta sequencing, the researchers looked back retrospectively at clinical samples from patients, gathered between about 2011 and 2019. Via the germline V gene, CDR1 is MDHEN and CDR2 SYDVKM. V loses 3 bases of germline sequence and J loses 4 bases, and the interval between the two ends is 9 bases. Measured from the cysteine to the phenylalanine, the CDR3 is 13 residues long. Only CDR3 DNA remains: 39 bases, in frame from the first base. This clone was seen only a few times. Its antigen remains unidentified. No base quality values were provided; no much bigger clone lies one nucleotide off. The library was produced with PCR. Instrument on record: Illumina HiSeq 4000. High-throughput sequencing was used to profile the TCR beta-chain CDR3 region of each patient. In the original analysis: Drawing on CDR3 differences between clinicopathological groups, the researchers built a classifier meant to tell apart patients with distant-metastatic papillary thyroid cancer. Repertoire diversity was assessed with the Shannon index, and tumor-blood repertoire similarity with the Morisita-Horn index. Using fastp trimming at Q25 and MiXCR clonotype assembly, TCRdb reanalyzed the public sequencing data and kept in-frame beta chains. TCRdb's processing, not the study's, gives the V and J calls here. For this sample the table gives over 8,500 clones, of which around a quarter were detected only once. The ten largest clonotypes hold 9.8% of the sample.

Recombination joined TRBV28 with TRBJ1-2; the D gene assignment is ambiguous. Sequencing was performed on tumor tissue. The TCR sequence derives from a female donor with papillary thyroid cancer or a benign thyroid nodule (not recorded which). Some clones in this sample may be carry-over from other donors' samples. The CDR3 reads CASSFLHSYGYTF. The DNA sequence is TGTGCCAGCAGTTTTCTCCATTCCTATGGCTACACCTTC.